The subject of this entry is one TCR beta chain. This study enrolled people aged about 18 to 95 from about two dozen US geographic areas. CDR3 length equals 17 residues. Germline V CDR1 and CDR2: MNHEY, SMNVEV (reference sequence). Trimming stripped 3 bases from V and 7 bases from J, with 22 bases between. These data are taken from a study of blood T cell repertoires in COVID-19. Study overall: The analysed material was cDNA or gDNA that came from T cells, B-cell-depleted T cells, or PBMCs.

Only in-frame clones appear in the TCRdb table, and some are missing; sequencing was by immunoSEQ multiplex PCR. The sample consists of 150,000 or so clones, roughly 83% of them appearing once. This chain connects TRBV27 to TRBJ2-1, with D maybe TRBD2 (7 bases). This receptor was identified in a woman aged 55-75 years who had recovered from COVID-19. Input material: PBMCs or T cells enriched from blood (not recorded which). Written as DNA, the CDR3 is TGTGCCAGCAGTTTTAGAGGGGGTCTAGCGGCCGCTAATGAGCAGTTCTTC. Protein: CASSFRGGLAAANEQFF.